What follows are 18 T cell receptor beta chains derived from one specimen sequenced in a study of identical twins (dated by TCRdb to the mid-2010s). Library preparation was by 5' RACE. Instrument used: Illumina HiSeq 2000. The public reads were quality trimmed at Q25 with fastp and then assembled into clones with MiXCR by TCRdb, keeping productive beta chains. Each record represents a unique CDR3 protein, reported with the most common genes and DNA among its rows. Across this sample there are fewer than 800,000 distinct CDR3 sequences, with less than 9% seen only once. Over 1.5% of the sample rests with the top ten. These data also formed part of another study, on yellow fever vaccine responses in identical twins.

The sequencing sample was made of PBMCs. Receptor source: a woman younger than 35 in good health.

Here the CDR3 reads CASSFPSAGGRDTQYF. The CDR3, as DNA: TGTGCCAGCAGCTTCCCCTCAGCGGGAGGGAGGGATACGCAGTATTTT. The gene calls are TRBV5-5 and TRBJ2-3, with TRBD2 identical over 10 bases. Germline loops: CDR1 SGHKS, CDR2 YYEKEE (reference sequence). Unmatched junction bases numbered 9, after V lost 2 bases and J lost 6 bases. There are 16 residues in the CDR3. Based on the CDR3 plus reference TRBV5-5 and TRBJ2-3, the full variable domain is DAGVTQSPTHLIKTRGQQVTLRCSPISGHKSVSWYQQVLGQGPQFIFQYYEKEERGRGNFPDRFSARQFPNYSSELNVNALLLGDSALYLCASSFPSAGGRDTQYFGPGTRLTVL.

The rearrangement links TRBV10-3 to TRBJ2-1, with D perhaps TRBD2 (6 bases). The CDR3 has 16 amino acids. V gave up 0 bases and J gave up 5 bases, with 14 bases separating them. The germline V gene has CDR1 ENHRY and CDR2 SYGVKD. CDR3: CAISESGTVRNNEQFF. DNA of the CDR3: TGTGCCATCAGTGAGTCTGGGACTGTCAGAAACAATGAGCAGTTCTTC.

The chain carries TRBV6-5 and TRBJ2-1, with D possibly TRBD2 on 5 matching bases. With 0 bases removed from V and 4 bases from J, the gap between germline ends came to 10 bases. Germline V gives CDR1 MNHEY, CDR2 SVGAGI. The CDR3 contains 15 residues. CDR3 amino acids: CASSYSGAYYNEQFF. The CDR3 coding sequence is TGTGCCAGCAGTTACTCGGGAGCCTATTACAATGAGCAGTTCTTC.

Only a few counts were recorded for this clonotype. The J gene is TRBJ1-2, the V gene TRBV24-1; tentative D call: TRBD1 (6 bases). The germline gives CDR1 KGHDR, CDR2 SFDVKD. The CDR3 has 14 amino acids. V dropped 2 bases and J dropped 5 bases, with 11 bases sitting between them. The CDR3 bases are TGTGCCACCAGTGATTATGGGGGCGCTTATGGCTACACCTTC. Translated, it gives CATSDYGGAYGYTF.

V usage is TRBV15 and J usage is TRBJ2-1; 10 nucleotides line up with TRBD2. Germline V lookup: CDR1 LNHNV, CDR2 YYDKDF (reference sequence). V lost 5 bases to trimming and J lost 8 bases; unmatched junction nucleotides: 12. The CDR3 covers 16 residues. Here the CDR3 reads CATSRPSGRAGDEQFF. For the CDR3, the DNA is TGTGCCACCAGCCGACCCAGCGGGAGGGCCGGAGATGAGCAGTTCTTC.

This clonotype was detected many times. DNA for the CDR3: TGCGCCAGCAGCTTGGCCAGAGAAGACTATGGCTACACCTTC. This translates into CASSLAREDYGYTF. V gene TRBV5-1 combines with J gene TRBJ1-2, with D unclear. The CDR3 totals 14 residues. Germline V gene data show CDR1 as SGHRS and CDR2 as YFSETQ. Trimming removed 0 bases from V and 3 bases from J, with 9 bases in between. Based on the CDR3 plus reference TRBV5-1 and TRBJ1-2, the full variable domain is KAGVTQTPRYLIKTRGQQVTLSCSPISGHRSVSWYQQTPGQGLQFLFEYFSETQRNKGNFPGRFSGRQFSNSRSEMNVSTLELGDSALYLCASSLAREDYGYTFGSGTRLTVV.

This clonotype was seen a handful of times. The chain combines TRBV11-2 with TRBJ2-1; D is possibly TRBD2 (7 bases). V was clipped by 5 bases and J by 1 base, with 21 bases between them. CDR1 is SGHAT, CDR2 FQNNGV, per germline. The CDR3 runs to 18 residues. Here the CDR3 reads CASSRQRGGVRSYNEQFF. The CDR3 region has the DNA TGTGCCAGCAGCAGACAAAGGGGGGGAGTTAGGTCCTACAATGAGCAGTTCTTC.

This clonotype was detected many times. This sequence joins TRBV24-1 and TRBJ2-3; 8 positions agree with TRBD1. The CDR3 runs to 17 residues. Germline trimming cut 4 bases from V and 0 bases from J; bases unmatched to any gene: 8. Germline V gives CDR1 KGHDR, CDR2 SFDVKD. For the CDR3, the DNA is TGTGCCACCAGTGACCCGGGACAGGCAAGCAGCACAGATACGCAGTATTTT. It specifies CATSDPGQASSTDTQYF.

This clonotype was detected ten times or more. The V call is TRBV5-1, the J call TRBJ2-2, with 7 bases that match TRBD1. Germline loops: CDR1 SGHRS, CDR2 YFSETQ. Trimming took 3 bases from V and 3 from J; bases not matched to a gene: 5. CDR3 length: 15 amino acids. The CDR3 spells CASSSTGHYTGELFF. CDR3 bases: TGCGCCAGCAGCTCGACAGGGCATTACACCGGGGAGCTGTTTTTT.

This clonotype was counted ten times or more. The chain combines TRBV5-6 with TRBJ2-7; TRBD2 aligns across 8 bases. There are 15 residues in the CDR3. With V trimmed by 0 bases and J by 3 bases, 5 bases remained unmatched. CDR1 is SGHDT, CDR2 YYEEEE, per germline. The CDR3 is CASSLEGSGVYEQYV. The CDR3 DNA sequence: TGTGCCAGCAGCTTGGAGGGTAGCGGGGTCTACGAGCAGTACGTC.

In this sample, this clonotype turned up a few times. The CDR3 nucleotides read TGTGCCAGCAGCTTAGAGGAGCCAAATCGTTTGTATTTT. This translates into CASSLEEPNRLYF. V usage is TRBV7-6 and J usage is TRBJ2-3; D is uncertain. Germline CDR1 is SGHVS and CDR2 is FNYEAQ. Trimming left V 1 base short and J 14 bases short, with 16 bases between. This CDR3 contains 13 residues.

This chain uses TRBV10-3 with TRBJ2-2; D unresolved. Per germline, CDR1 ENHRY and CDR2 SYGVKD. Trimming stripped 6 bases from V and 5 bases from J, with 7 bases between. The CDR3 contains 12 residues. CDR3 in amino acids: CAISPGTGELFF. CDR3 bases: TGTGCCATCAGCCCCGGGACCGGGGAGCTGTTTTTT.

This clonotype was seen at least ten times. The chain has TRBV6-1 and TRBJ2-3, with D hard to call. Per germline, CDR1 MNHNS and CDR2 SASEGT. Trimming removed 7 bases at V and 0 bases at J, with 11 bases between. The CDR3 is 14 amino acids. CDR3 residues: CASTPPTSTDTQYF. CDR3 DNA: TGTGCCAGCACCCCTCCTACTAGCACAGATACGCAGTATTTT.

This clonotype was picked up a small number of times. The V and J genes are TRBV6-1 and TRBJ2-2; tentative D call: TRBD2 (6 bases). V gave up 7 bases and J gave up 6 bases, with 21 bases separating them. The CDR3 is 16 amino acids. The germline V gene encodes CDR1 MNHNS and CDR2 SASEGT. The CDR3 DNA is TGTGCCAGCACCCCTCGGGAGTTGGGGGAAGCCGGGGAGCTGTTTTTT. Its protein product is CASTPRELGEAGELFF.

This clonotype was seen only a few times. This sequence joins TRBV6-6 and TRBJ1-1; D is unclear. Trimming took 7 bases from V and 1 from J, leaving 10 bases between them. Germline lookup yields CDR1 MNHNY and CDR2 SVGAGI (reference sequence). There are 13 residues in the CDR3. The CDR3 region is CASTTGRNTEAFF. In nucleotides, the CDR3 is TGTGCCAGCACCACGGGCAGGAACACTGAAGCTTTCTTT.

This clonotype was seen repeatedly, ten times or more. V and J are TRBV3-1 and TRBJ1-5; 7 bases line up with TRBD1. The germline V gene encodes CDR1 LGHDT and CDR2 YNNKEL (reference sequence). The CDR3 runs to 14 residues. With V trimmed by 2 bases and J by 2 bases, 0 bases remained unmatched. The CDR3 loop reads CASSQTGGNQPQHF. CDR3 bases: TGTGCCAGCAGCCAAACAGGGGGCAATCAGCCCCAGCATTTT. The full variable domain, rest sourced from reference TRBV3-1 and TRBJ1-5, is DTAVSQTPKYLVTQMGNDKSIKCEQNLGHDTMYWYKQDSKKFLKIMFSYNNKELIINETVPNRFSPKSPDKAHLNLHINSLELGDSAVYFCASSQTGGNQPQHFGDGTRLSIL.

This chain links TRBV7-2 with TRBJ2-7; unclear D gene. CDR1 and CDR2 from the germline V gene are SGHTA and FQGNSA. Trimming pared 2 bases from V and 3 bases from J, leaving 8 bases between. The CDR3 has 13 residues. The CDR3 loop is CASSLSASYEQYF. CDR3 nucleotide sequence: TGTGCCAGCAGCTTAAGTGCTAGCTACGAGCAGTACTTC.

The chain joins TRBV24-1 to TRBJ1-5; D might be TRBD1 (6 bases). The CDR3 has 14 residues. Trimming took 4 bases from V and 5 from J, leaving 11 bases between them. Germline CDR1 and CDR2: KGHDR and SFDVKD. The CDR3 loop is CATSDGQNDQPQHF. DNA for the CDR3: TGTGCCACCAGTGACGGACAGAATGATCAGCCCCAGCATTTT.